The T cell receptor beta chain described here comes from a study of vaccination and CD4 T cells after COVID-19. Study-wide context: For post-vaccine samples, collection took place a median approximately 72 days after dose two, ranging from 14 to 241. The peptides that stimulated the cells were overlapping spike peptides from SARS-CoV-2, HCoV-NL63, HCoV-OC43 and HCoV-229E.

Cultured CD4+ T cells had their DNA profiled by the Oncomine TCR Beta short-read assay. Via MiXCR, TCRdb re-called the PCR reads, giving one row per CDR3 protein. The repertoire holds more than 20,000 distinct CDR3 sequences, with approximately 59% as singletons. The study, taken as a whole, reports: The authors identified 304 of 307 vaccine-specific clones in convalescent patients as spike mono-reactive.

Note on this clonotype: Its specificity is not known.

The CDR3 totals 12 residues. The V gene lost 5 bases and the J gene lost 0 bases, with 3 bases spanning the gap. Germline CDR1 reads SGHNT; CDR2 reads YENEEA. Described treatment: roughly 10-day PBMC culture with coronavirus spike peptide pools or control peptides (ViraFEST assay). Approximately 2 million PBMCs were grown per well alongside roughly 10 IU/ml IL-2 and about 9.5 ug/ml peptide pools. Material: CD4+ T cells from blood, cultured in vitro, obtained after SARS-CoV-2 vaccination. The clonotype originates from a human donor who received a COVID-19 vaccine. This chain uses TRBV11-3 with TRBJ2-3; D remains unclear. The CDR3 spells CASSPSTDTQYF. The CDR3 DNA is TGTGCCAGCAGCCCTAGCACAGATACGCAGTATTTT.